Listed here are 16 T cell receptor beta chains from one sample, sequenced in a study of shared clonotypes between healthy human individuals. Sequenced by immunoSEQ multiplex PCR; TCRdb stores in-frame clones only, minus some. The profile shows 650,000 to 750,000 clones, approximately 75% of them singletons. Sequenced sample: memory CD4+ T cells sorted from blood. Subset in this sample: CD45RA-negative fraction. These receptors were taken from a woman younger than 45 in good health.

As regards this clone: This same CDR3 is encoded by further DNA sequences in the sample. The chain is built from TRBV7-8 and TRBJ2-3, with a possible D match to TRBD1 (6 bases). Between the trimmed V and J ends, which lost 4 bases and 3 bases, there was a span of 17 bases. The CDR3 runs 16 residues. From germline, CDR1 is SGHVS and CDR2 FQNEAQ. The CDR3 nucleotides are TGTGCCAGCAGCTCCACCAGGGGAATCGGGACAGATACGCAGTATTTT. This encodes CASSSTRGIGTDTQYF.

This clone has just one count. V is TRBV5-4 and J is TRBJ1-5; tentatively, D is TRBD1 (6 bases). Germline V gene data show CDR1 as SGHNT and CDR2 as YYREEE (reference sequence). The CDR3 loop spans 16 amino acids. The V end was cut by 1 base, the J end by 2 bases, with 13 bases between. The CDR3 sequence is CASSLYGGLGNQPQHF. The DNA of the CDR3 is TGTGCCAGCAGCTTGTATGGGGGGCTGGGCAATCAGCCCCAGCATTTT.

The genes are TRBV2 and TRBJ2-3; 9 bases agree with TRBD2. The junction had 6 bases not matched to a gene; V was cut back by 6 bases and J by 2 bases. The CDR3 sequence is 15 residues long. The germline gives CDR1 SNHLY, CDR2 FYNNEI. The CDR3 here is CASRRRLAVTDTQYF. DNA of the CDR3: TGTGCCAGCAGGAGGAGACTAGCGGTCACAGATACGCAGTATTTT. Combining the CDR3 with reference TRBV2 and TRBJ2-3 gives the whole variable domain EPEVTQTPSHQVTQMGQEVILRCVPISNHLYFYWYRQILGQKVEFLVSFYNNEISEKSEIFDDQFSVERPDGSNFTLKIRSTKLEDSAMYFCASRRRLAVTDTQYFGPGTRLTVL.

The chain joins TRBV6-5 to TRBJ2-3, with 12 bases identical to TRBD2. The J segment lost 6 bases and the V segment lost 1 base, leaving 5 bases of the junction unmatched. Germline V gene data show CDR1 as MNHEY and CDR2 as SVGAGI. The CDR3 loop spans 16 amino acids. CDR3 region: CASSYWLAGGTDTQYF. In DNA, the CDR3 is TGTGCCAGCAGTTACTGGCTAGCGGGAGGGACGGATACGCAGTATTTT.

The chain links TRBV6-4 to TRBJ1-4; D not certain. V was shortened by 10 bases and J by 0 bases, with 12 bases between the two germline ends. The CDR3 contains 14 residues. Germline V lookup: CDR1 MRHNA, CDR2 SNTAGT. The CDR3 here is CATPGNATNEKLFF. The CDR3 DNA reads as TGTGCCACTCCCGGGAACGCAACTAATGAAAAACTGTTTTTT.

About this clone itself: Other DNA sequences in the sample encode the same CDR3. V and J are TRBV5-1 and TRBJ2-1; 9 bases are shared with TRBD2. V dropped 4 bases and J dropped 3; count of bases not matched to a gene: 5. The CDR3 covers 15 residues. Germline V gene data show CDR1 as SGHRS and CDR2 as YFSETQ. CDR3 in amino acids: CASSRSSGGYNEQFF. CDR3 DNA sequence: TGCGCCAGCAGCCGGAGTAGCGGGGGCTACAATGAGCAGTTCTTC.

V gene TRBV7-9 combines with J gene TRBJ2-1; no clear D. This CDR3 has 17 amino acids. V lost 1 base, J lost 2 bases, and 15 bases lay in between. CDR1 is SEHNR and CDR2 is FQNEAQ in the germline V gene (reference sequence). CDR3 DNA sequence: TGTGCCAGCAGCTTAGGGAATCTCCCCGCGGCCTACAATGAGCAGTTCTTC. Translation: CASSLGNLPAAYNEQFF.

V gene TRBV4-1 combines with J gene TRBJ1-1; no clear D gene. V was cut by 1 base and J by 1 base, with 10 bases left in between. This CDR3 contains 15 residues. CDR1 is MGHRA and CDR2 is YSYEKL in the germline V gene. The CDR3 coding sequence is TGCGCCAGCAGCCAAGGGTGGCAGCGGAACACTGAAGCTTTCTTT. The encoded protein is CASSQGWQRNTEAFF.

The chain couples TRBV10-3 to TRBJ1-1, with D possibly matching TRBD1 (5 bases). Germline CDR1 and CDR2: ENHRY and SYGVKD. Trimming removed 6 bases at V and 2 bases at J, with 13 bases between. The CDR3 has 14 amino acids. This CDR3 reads CAIRPAGGNTEAFF. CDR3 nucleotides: TGTGCCATCAGACCCGCGGGGGGAAACACTGAAGCTTTCTTT.

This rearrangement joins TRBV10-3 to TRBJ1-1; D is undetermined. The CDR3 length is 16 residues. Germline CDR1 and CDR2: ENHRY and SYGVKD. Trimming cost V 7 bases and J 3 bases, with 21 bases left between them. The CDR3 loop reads CAITRSLSGGDTEAFF. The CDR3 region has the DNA TGTGCCATCACCCGATCCCTCTCAGGAGGTGACACTGAAGCTTTCTTT.

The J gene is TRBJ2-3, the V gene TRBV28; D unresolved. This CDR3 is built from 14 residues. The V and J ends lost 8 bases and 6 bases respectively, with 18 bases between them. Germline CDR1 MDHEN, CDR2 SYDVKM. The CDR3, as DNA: TGTGCCAGCCTAAGGGCAGCTAACGTTGATACGCAGTATTTT. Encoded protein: CASLRAANVDTQYF.

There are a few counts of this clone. CDR3 bases: TGCGCCAGCAGGGTTGAAGCGGGAAGCTCCTACGAGCAGTACTTC. It codes for CASRVEAGSSYEQYF. The chain has TRBV5-1 and TRBJ2-7, with TRBD2 matching over 7 bases. CDR3 length: 15 amino acids. From germline, CDR1 is SGHRS and CDR2 YFSETQ. V lost 5 bases to trimming and J lost 0 bases; unmatched junction nucleotides: 8.

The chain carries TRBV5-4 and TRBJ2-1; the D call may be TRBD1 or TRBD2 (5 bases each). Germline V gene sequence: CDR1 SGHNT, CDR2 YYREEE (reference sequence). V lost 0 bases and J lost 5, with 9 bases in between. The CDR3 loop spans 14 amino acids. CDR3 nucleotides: TGTGCCAGCAGCTTGGACGGGACCAACAATGAGCAGTTCTTC. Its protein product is CASSLDGTNNEQFF.

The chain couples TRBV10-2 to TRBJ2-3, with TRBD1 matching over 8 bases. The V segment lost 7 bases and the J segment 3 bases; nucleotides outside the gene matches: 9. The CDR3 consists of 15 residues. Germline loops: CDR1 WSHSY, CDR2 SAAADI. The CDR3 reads CASKSTGVGTDTQYF. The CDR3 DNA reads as TGCGCCAGCAAGTCGACAGGGGTCGGGACAGATACGCAGTATTTT.

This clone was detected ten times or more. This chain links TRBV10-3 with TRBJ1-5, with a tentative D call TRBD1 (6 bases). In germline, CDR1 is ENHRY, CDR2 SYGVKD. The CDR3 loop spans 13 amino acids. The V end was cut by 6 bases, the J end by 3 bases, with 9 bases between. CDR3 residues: CAIRRGDNQPQHF. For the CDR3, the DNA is TGTGCCATCAGGAGGGGGGACAATCAGCCCCAGCATTTT.

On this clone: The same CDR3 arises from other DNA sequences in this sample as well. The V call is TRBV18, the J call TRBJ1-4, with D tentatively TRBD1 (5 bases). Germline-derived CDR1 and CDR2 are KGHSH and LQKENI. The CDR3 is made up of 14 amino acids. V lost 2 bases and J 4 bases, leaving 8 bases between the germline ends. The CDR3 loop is CASSPRGVNEKLFF. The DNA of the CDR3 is TGTGCCAGCTCACCAAGAGGGGTTAATGAAAAACTGTTTTTT.